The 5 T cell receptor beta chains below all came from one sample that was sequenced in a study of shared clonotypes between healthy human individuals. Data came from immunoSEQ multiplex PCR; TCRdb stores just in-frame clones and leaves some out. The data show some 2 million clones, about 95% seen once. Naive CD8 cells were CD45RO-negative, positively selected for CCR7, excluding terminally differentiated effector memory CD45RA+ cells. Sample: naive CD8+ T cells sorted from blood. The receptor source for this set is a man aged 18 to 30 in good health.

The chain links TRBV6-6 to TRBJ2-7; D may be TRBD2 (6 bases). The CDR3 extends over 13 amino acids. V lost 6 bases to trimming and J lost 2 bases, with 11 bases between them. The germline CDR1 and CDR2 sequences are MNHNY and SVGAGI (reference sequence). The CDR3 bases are TGTGCCAGCAGGGAGGGGTCCCCCTACGAGCAGTACTTC. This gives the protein CASREGSPYEQYF.

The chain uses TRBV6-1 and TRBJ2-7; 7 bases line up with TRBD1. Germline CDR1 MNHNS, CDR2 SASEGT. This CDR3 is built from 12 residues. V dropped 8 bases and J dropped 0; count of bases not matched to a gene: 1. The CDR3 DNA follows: TGTGCCAGCGGGACAGCCTCCTACGAGCAGTACTTC. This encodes CASGTASYEQYF.

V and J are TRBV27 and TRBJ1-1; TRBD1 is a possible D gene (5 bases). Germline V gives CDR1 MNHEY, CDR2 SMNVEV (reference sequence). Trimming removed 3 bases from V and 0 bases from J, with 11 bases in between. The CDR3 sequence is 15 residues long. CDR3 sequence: CASSFLTGLNTEAFF. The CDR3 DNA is TGTGCCAGCAGTTTTCTTACAGGCCTGAACACTGAAGCTTTCTTT.

The CDR3 nucleotides are TGTGCCAGCAGTACGGGACAGGGGACCGGGGAGCTGTTTTTT. This encodes CASSTGQGTGELFF. The chain employs TRBV27 and TRBJ2-2; 10 bases match TRBD1. CDR3 length: 14 amino acids. Germline lookup yields CDR1 MNHEY and CDR2 SMNVEV (reference sequence). The V gene end was trimmed by 5 bases and the J gene end by 5 bases; junction bases not matched to a gene: 2.

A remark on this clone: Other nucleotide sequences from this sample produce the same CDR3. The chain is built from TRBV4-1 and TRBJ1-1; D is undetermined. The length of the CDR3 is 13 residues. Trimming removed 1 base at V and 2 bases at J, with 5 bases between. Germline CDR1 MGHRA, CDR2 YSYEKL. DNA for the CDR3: TGCGCCAGCAGCCAAGTTGTAAACACTGAAGCTTTCTTT. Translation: CASSQVVNTEAFF.